This TCR beta chain was sequenced for a study of OX40 agonist ivuxolimab in advanced cancers. The CDR3 extends over 14 amino acids. Germline values: CDR1 SGHTA, CDR2 FQGNSA. Trimming took 2 bases from V and 5 from J; bases not matched to a gene: 4. Using immunoSEQ multiplex PCR, the repertoire was profiled, and TCRdb retains in-frame clones only, with some absent. Altogether 30,000 to 40,000 clones are present, over 85% being singletons, with the ten largest covering 7% to 10%. Autoimmune disease history or systemic immunosuppression led to patient exclusion. The sample in question was CD4+ or CD8+ T cells sorted from blood, obtained in a trial of the OX40 agonist ivuxolimab. The V gene is TRBV7-2, the J gene TRBJ1-1, with 8 bases identical to TRBD1. This receptor was obtained from an adult with an advanced solid tumor such as melanoma, head and neck, liver or kidney cancer. The CDR3 spells CASSLSRGRTEAFF. The DNA for the CDR3 is TGTGCCAGCAGCTTATCCAGGGGGCGGACTGAAGCTTTCTTT.